These 5 T cell receptor beta chains share one sample of origin, sequenced in a study of beta chain features in type 1 diabetes. Every bit of the isolated RNA underwent reverse transcription, so sequencing read expressed TCRB transcripts. Sequencing was performed with immunoSEQ multiplex PCR; in TCRdb, only in-frame clones are kept and a portion is missing. This table has 600,000 to 700,000 clones, around an eighth appearing once. These TCRs' antigens remain unknown. General study results and limits: TCRB CDR3s were moderately but significantly shorter in Type 1 diabetes patients in all four CD4+ subsets.

Source material: naive CD4+ T cells from blood. The origin of the receptors is a man aged 30 to 39 with type 1 diabetes.

The chain is built from TRBV25-1 and TRBJ2-7, with 10 positions matching TRBD1. CDR3 size: 14 residues. J was trimmed by 0 bases and V by 6 bases; bases with no gene match: 2. Germline V gives CDR1 MGHDK, CDR2 SYGVNS. CDR3 sequence (DNA): TGTGCCAGCAGAAGGACAGGGGGCTCCTACGAGCAGTACTTC. This gives the protein CASRRTGGSYEQYF.

This clone was seen a handful of times. The chain has TRBV4-3 and TRBJ2-5, with 7 bases matching TRBD1. With the DNA end fitting TRBJ2-7 better, the J assignment may be wrong. The CDR3 sequence is 18 residues long. Germline loops: CDR1 LGHNA, CDR2 YSLEER. The CDR3 bases are TGCGCCAGCAGCCAAATAGTACTACCGGGACAGCCCTCCTACGAGCAGTACTTC. This encodes CASSQIVLPGQPSYEQYF.

This clone has only a few counts. The J gene is TRBJ2-1, the V gene TRBV7-9; 13 bases fit TRBD2. There are 17 residues in the CDR3. The germline gives CDR1 SEHNR, CDR2 FQNEAQ (reference sequence). Losses at the gene ends were 5 bases for V and 7 bases for J; bases not matched to a gene: 11. The CDR3 region has the DNA TGTGCCAGCAGCACACAACCGGGACTAGCGGGGCATAATGAGCAGTTCTTC. This gives the protein CASSTQPGLAGHNEQFF.

The rearrangement joins TRBV10-3 to TRBJ1-1; D perhaps matches TRBD1 (5 bases). The V gene lost 3 bases and the J gene lost 1 base, with 12 bases spanning the gap. The CDR3 consists of 15 residues. CDR1 and CDR2 from the germline V gene are ENHRY and SYGVKD. The CDR3 loop reads CAISDGRQTNTEAFF. CDR3 in DNA: TGTGCCATCAGTGATGGTAGACAGACGAACACTGAAGCTTTCTTT.

The chain combines TRBV19 with TRBJ2-3; D is ambiguous. V was trimmed by 5 bases and J by 2 bases, leaving 5 bases between them. The CDR3 sequence is 12 residues long. From germline, CDR1 is LNHDA and CDR2 SQIVND (reference sequence). The CDR3 is CASSLPTDTQYF. For the CDR3, the DNA is TGTGCCAGTAGTCTACCCACAGATACGCAGTATTTT.